This TCR beta chain was documented in a study of T cells of healthy individuals. TCRdb ran MiXCR on the 5' RACE reads and lists one entry per CDR3 protein. The table lists about 57,000 distinct CDR3 sequences, about 16% of them singletons. The V gene lost 8 bases and the J gene lost 6 bases, with 16 bases spanning the gap. This CDR3 comprises 14 residues. Germline loops: CDR1 MNHEY, CDR2 SMNVEV (reference sequence). The chain carries TRBV27 and TRBJ2-2, with D unresolved. The sequence was collected from a human donor in good health. The CDR3, as DNA: TGTGCCAGCTCCTGGACCCGTCTGGCCGGGGAGCTGTTTTTT. Amino acid sequence: CASSWTRLAGELFF.